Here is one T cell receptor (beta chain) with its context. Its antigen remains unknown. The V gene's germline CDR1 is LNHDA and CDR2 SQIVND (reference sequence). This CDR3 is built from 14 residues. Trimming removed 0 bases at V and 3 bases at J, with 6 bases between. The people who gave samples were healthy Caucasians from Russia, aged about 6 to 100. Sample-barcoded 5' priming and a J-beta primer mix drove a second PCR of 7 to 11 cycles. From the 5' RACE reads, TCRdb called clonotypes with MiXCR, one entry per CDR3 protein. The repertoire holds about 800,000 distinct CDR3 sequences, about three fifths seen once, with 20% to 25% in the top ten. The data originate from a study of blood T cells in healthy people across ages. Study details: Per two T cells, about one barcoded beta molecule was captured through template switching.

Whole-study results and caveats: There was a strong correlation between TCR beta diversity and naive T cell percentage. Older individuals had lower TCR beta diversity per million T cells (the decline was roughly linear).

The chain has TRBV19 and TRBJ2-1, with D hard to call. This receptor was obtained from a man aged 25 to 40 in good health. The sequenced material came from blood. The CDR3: CASSIDNFYNEQFF. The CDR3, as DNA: TGTGCCAGTAGTATAGACAACTTCTACAATGAGCAGTTCTTC. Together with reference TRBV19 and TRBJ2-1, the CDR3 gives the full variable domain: DGGITQSPKYLFRKEGQNVTLSCEQNLNHDAMYWYRQDPGQGLRLIYYSQIVNDFQKGDIAEGYSVSREKKESFPLTVTSAQKNPTAFYLCASSIDNFYNEQFFGPGTRLTVL.